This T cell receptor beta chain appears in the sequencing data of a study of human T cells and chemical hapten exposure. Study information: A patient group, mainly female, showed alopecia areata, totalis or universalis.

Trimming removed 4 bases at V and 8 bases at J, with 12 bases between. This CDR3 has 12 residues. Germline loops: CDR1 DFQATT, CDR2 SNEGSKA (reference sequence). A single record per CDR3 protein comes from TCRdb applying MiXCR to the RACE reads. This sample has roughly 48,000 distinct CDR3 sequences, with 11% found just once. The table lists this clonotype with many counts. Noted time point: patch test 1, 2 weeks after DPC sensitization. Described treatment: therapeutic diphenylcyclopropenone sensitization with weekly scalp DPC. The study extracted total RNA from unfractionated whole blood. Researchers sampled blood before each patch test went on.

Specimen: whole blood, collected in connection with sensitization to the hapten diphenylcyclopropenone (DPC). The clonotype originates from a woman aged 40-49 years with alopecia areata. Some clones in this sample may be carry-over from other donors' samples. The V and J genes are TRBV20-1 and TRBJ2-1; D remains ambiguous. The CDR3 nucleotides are TGCAGTGCTATCCGACCCGACCATGAGCAGTTCTTC. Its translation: CSAIRPDHEQFF.